Listed below are T cell receptor beta chains from one sample, sequenced in a study of human T cells and chemical hapten exposure. One entry per CDR3 protein results from TCRdb running MiXCR on the RACE reads. The sample has under 100,000 distinct CDR3 sequences, over 9.5% seen once; the top ten hold 3.2%. The sequenced sample was whole blood, obtained in connection with sensitization to the hapten diphenylcyclopropenone (DPC). The receptors come from a woman aged 40-49 years with alopecia areata. Some clones in this sample may be carry-over from other donors' samples. CDR3s leave out the opening cysteine and the closing phenylalanine or tryptophan.

TRBV30	TRBJ1-1	AWIGSGGTEAF
TRBV24-1	TRBJ2-5	ATQGNGETQY
TRBV28	TRBJ2-6	ASRGGESGANVLT
TRBV6-5	TRBJ1-1	ASTPTGGVTEAF
TRBV24-1	TRBJ2-3	ATIDRADTQY
TRBV3-1	TRBJ1-1	ASRKQENTEAF
TRBV20-1	TRBJ1-2	SASSHSATYGYT
TRBV5-6	TRBJ2-3	ASRGRTSSTDTQY
TRBV6-2/TRBV6-3	TRBJ1-1	ASSTGRTEAF
TRBV6-5	TRBJ2-5	ASRVRLQETQY
TRBV7-3	TRBJ2-1	ASSLQGTSGAYNEQF
TRBV6-2/TRBV6-3	TRBJ2-1	ASSPRRGEQF
TRBV20-1	TRBJ2-3	SARDPLAGPDTQY
TRBV5-1	TRBJ2-7	ASSREGGSYEQY
TRBV20-1	TRBJ2-7	SARAPVRGEQY
TRBV9	TRBJ2-1	ASSVAFAGSSYNEQF
TRBV6-1	TRBJ2-7	ASSERARYEQY
TRBV25-1	TRBJ2-1	ASSPHNLYNEQF
TRBV14	TRBJ1-2	ASSQAGAANYGYT
TRBV4-3	TRBJ1-1	ASSQARSTGAEAF
TRBV6-2/TRBV6-3	TRBJ2-7	ASSTSDRVFSEQY
TRBV6-2/TRBV6-3	TRBJ2-7	ASNDGSALSDEQY
TRBV12-3/TRBV12-4	TRBJ1-2	ASGTDGDYGYT
TRBV11-3	TRBJ2-1	ASSFDRDGYNEQF
TRBV2	TRBJ1-2	ASSPRTGENYGYT
TRBV14	TRBJ2-1	ASSPRTGSPYNEQF
TRBV20-1	TRBJ2-7	SASGQRHGEQY
TRBV11-3	TRBJ2-3	ASSHSTDTQY
TRBV12-3/TRBV12-4	TRBJ2-3	ASSLGLAGEAQY
TRBV3-1	TRBJ2-1	ASSLAGGRSDEQF
TRBV30	TRBJ2-1	AWSQDPNEQF
TRBV27	TRBJ2-5	ASSIYPYQETQY
TRBV7-2	TRBJ2-3	ASSFLTRASTDTQY
TRBV5-1	TRBJ1-6	ASSTKPGETLH
TRBV12-3/TRBV12-4	TRBJ1-2	ASRPWGTGFRHT
TRBV18	TRBJ1-5	ASRTEHANQPQH
TRBV9	TRBJ2-5	ASGFGAGGGKETQY
TRBV7-2	TRBJ1-1	ASSLGLTEAF
TRBV18	TRBJ2-7	ASSPPTGPYEQY
TRBV7-8	TRBJ1-1	ACWTENTEAF
TRBV9	TRBJ2-6	ASSPTGTSGIGSGANVLT
TRBV28	TRBJ1-2	ASNFNTGGVGRGYT
TRBV7-6	TRBJ2-2	ASSRDRGRSGELF
TRBV5-1	TRBJ2-1	ASSYGLEQNEQF
TRBV28	TRBJ2-5	ASSFFREETQY
TRBV7-6	TRBJ2-7	ASSSGTSGAYEQY
TRBV3-1	TRBJ2-7	ASSPSGTGGISEQY
TRBV28	TRBJ1-2	ASSFPGHLGYT
TRBV7-2	TRBJ2-7	ASSPGGSGLAGAYEQY